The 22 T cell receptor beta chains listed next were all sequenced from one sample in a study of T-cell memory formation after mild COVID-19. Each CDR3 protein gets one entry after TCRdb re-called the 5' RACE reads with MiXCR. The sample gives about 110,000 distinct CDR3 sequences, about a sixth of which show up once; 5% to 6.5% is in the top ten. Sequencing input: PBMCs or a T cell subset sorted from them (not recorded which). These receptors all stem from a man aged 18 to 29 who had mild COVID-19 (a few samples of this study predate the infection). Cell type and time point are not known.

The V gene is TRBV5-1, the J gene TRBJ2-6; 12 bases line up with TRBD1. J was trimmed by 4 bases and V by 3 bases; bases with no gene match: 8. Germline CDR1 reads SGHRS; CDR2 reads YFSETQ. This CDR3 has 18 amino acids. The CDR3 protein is CASSWTGQGATGANVLTF. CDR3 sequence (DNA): TGCGCCAGCAGCTGGACGGGACAGGGGGCGACCGGGGCCAACGTCCTGACTTTC.

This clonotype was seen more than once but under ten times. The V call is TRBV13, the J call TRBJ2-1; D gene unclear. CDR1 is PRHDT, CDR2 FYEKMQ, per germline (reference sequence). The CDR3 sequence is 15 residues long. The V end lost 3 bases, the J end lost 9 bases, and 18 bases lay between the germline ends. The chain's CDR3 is CASSFPSGPPSEQFF. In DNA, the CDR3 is TGTGCCAGCAGCTTCCCTTCGGGCCCTCCTAGTGAGCAGTTCTTC.

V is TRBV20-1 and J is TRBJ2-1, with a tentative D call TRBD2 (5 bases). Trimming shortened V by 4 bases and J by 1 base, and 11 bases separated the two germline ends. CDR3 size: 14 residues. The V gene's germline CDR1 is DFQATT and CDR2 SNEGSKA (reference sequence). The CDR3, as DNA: TGCAGTGCTAAGGAAGCGGCATCCTACAATGAGCAGTTCTTC. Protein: CSAKEAASYNEQFF.

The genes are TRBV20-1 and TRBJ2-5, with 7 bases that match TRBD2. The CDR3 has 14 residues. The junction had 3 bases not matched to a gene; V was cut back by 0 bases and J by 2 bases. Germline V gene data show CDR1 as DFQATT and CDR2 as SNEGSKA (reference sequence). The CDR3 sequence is CSARDLRGQETQYF. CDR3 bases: TGCAGTGCTAGAGATCTGCGGGGGCAAGAGACCCAGTACTTC.

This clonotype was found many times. The CDR3 region is CSPGRVGYEQYV. In nucleotides, the CDR3 is TGCAGTCCTGGTAGGGTGGGCTACGAGCAGTACGTC. The gene calls are TRBV20-1 and TRBJ2-7; D unclear. The CDR3 spans 12 residues. V lost 8 bases, J lost 3 bases, and 14 bases lay in between. CDR1 and CDR2 from the germline V gene are DFQATT and SNEGSKA (reference sequence).

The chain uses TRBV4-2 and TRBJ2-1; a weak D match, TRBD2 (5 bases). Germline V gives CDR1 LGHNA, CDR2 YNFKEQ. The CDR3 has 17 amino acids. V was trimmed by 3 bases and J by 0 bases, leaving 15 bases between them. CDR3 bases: TGTGCCAGCAGCCAGGAGGAGGTTCTGAGCTCCTACAATGAGCAGTTCTTC. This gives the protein CASSQEEVLSSYNEQFF.

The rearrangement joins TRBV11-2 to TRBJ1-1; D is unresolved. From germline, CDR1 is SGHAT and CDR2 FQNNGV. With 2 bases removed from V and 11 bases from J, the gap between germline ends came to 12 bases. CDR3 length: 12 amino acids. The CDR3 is CASSLTPLWAFF. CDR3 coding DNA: TGTGCCAGCAGCTTAACCCCCTTGTGGGCTTTCTTT.

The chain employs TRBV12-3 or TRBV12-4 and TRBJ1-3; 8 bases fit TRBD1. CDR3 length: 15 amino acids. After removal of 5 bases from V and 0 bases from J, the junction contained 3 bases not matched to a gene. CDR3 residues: CASSPTGGSGNTIYF. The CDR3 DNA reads TGTGCCAGCAGTCCTACAGGGGGCTCTGGAAACACCATATATTTT.

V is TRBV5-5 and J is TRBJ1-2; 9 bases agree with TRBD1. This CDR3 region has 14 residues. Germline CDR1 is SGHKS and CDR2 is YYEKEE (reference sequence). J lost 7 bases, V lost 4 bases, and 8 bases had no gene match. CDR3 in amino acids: CASSPGQGRTGYTF. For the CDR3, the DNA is TGTGCCAGCAGCCCGGGACAGGGCAGGACTGGCTACACCTTC.

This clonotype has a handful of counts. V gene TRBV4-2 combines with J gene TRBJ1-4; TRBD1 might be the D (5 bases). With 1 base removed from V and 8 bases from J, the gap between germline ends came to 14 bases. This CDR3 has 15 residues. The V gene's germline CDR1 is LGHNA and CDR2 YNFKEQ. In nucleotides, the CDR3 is TGTGCCAGCAGCCAAGCCCCCGACAGCGAAGAAAAACTGTTTTTT. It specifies CASSQAPDSEEKLFF.

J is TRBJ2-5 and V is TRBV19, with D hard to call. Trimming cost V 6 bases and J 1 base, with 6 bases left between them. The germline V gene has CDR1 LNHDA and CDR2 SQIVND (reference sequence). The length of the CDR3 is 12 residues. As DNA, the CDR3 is TGTGCCAGTAGCAGATTCCAAGAGACCCAGTACTTC. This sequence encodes CASSRFQETQYF.

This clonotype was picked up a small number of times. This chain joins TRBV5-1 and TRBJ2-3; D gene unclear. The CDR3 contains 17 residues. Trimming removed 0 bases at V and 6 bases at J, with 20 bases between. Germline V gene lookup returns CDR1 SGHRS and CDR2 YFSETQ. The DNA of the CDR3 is TGCGCCAGCAGCTTGGGGCAGCTCCCCACACGGGCCGATACGCAGTATTTT. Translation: CASSLGQLPTRADTQYF. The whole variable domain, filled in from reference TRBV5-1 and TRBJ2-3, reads KAGVTQTPRYLIKTRGQQVTLSCSPISGHRSVSWYQQTPGQGLQFLFEYFSETQRNKGNFPGRFSGRQFSNSRSEMNVSTLELGDSALYLCASSLGQLPTRADTQYFGPGTRLTVL.

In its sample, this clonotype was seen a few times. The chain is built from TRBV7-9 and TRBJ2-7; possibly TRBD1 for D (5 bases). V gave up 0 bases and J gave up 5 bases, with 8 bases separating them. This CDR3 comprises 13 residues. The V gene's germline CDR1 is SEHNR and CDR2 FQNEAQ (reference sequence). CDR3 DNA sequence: TGTGCCAGCAGCTTAGCATCAGGGAACGAGCAGTACTTC. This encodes CASSLASGNEQYF.

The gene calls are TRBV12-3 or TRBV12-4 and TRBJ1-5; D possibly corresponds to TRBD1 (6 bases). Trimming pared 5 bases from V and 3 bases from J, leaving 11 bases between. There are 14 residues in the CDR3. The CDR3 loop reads CASSPRTDNQPQHF. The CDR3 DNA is TGTGCCAGCAGTCCCCGGACAGACAATCAGCCCCAGCATTTT.

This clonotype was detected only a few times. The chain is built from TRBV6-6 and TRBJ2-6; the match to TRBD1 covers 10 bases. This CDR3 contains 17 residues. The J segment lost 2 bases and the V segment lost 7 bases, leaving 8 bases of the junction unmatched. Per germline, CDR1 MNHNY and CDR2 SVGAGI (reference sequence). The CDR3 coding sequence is TGTGCCAGCACTGACGCGACAGGGGGCGCTGGGGCCAACGTCCTGACTTTC. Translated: CASTDATGGAGANVLTF.

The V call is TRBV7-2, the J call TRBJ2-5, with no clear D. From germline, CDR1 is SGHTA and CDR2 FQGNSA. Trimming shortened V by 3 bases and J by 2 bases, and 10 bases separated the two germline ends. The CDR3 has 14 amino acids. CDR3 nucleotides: TGTGCCAGCAGCTTTAAGCGTGCACAAGAGACCCAGTACTTC. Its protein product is CASSFKRAQETQYF. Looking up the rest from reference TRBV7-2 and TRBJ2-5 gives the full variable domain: GAGVSQSPSNKVTEKGKDVELRCDPISGHTALYWYRQSLGQGLEFLIYFQGNSAPDKSGLPSDRFSAERTGGSVSTLTIQRTQQEDSAVYLCASSFKRAQETQYFGPGTRLLVL.

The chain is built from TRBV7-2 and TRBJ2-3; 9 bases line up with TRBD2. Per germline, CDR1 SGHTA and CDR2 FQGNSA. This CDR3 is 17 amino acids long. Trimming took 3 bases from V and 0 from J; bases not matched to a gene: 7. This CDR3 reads CASSFFRAGGSTDTQYF. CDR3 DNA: TGTGCCAGCAGCTTTTTTAGAGCGGGGGGTAGCACAGATACGCAGTATTTT.

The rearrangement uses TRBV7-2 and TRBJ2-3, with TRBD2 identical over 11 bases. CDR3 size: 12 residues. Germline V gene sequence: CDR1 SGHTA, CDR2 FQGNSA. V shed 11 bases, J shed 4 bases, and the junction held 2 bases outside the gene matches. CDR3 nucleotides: TGTGCCGCGACTAGCGGGGCAGATACGCAGTATTTT. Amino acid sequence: CAATSGADTQYF. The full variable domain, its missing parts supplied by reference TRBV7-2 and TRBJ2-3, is GAGVSQSPSNKVTEKGKDVELRCDPISGHTALYWYRQSLGQGLEFLIYFQGNSAPDKSGLPSDRFSAERTGGSVSTLTIQRTQQEDSAVYLCAATSGADTQYFGPGTRLTVL.

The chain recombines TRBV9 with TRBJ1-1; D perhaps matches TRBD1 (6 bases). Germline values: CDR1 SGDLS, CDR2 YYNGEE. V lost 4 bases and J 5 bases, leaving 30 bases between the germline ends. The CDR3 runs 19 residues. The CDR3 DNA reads TGTGCCAGCAGCCGACGGGGGCCGACACCTGGGACGATGGGGACTGAAGCTTTCTTT. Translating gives CASSRRGPTPGTMGTEAFF.

The CDR3 loop is CASSQDARTLDTEAFF. CDR3 coding DNA: TGCGCCAGCAGCCAAGATGCCCGGACGTTGGACACTGAAGCTTTCTTT. V gene TRBV4-1 combines with J gene TRBJ1-1; D remains ambiguous. The CDR3 sequence is 16 residues long. Trimming stripped 0 bases from V and 3 bases from J, with 14 bases between. Looked up from germline, CDR1 is MGHRA and CDR2 is YSYEKL.

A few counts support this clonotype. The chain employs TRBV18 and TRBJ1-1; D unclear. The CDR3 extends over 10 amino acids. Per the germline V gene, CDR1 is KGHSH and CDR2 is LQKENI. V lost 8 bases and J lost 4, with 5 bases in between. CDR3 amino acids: CASERTEAFF. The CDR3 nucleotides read TGTGCCAGCGAACGCACTGAAGCTTTCTTT.

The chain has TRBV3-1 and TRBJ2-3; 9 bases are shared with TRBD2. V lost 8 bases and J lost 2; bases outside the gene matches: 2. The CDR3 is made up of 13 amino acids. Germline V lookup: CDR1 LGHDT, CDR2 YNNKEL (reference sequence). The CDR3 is CASGGRDTDTQYF. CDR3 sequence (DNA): TGTGCCAGCGGCGGGAGGGACACAGATACGCAGTATTTT.